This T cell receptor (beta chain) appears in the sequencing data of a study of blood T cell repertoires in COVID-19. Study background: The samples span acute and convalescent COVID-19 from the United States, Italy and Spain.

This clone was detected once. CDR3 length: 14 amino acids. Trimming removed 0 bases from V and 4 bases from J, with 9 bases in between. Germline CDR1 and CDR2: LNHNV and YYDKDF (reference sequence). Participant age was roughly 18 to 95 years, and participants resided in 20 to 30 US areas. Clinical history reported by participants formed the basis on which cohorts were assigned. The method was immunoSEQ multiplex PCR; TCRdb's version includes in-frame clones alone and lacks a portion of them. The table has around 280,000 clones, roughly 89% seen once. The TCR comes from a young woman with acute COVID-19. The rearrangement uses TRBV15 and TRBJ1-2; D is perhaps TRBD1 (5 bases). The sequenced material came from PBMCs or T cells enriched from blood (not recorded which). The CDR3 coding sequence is TGTGCCACCAGCAGAGACAGGGAGGCCTATGGCTACACCTTC. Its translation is CATSRDREAYGYTF.